A single sample is the source of the 19 T cell receptor beta chains below, sequenced in a study of cytomegalovirus exposure and HLA in healthy donors. The primer mix had 60 Vbeta and 13 Jbeta primers. Sequencing used immunoSEQ multiplex PCR; TCRdb keeps in-frame clones, though not all of them. The sample holds 100,000 to 150,000 clones. Sequencing input: PBMCs. These receptors all stem from a man in his forties or fifties in good health and CMV-seronegative.

The J gene is TRBJ2-3, the V gene TRBV5-1, with 9 bases aligning to TRBD1. The CDR3 loop spans 17 amino acids. Germline V CDR1 and CDR2: SGHRS, YFSETQ. J lost 0 bases, V lost 4 bases, and 9 bases had no gene match. The CDR3 protein is CASSPGQGRLSTDTQYF. DNA of the CDR3: TGCGCCAGCAGCCCTGGACAGGGGAGGTTGAGCACAGATACGCAGTATTTT.

The J gene is TRBJ1-1, the V gene TRBV7-2; possible D gene TRBD1, 6 bases. Germline assignment: CDR1 SGHTA and CDR2 FQGNSA. Trimming left V 3 bases short and J 0 bases short, with 8 bases between. The CDR3 extends over 14 amino acids. The CDR3 loop is CASSLQGLNTEAFF. The CDR3 DNA follows: TGTGCCAGCAGCTTGCAGGGGTTGAACACTGAAGCTTTCTTT.

V gene TRBV11-2 combines with J gene TRBJ1-1, with D perhaps TRBD1 (5 bases). Trimming cost V 5 bases and J 1 base, with 8 bases left between them. Per the germline V gene, CDR1 is SGHAT and CDR2 is FQNNGV. The CDR3 runs to 13 residues. The CDR3 DNA is TGTGCCAGCAGCCTCGACAGGAACACTGAAGCTTTCTTT. Its translation is CASSLDRNTEAFF.

The V gene is TRBV10-3, the J gene TRBJ1-2, with 10 bases fitting TRBD1. The CDR3 spans 16 residues. The V segment lost 6 bases and the J segment 2 bases; nucleotides outside the gene matches: 9. Germline CDR1 reads ENHRY; CDR2 reads SYGVKD. The CDR3 spells CAIRPPWDRGNYGYTF. The CDR3 DNA reads as TGTGCCATCAGGCCGCCCTGGGACAGGGGAAACTATGGCTACACCTTC.

The chain has TRBV30 and TRBJ1-6, with D perhaps TRBD1 (5 bases). The CDR3 extends over 14 amino acids. Germline V lookup: CDR1 GTSNPN, CDR2 SVGIG (reference sequence). The ends were cut back, 4 bases at V and 8 bases at J, with 15 bases in the middle. CDR3 in amino acids: CAWKLGARDSPLHF. The CDR3 DNA follows: TGTGCCTGGAAACTTGGGGCTCGCGATTCACCCCTCCACTTT. The full variable domain, its missing parts supplied by reference TRBV30 and TRBJ1-6, is SQTIHQWPATLVQPVGSPLSLECTVEGTSNPNLYWYRQAAGRGLQLLFYSVGIGQISSEVPQNLSASRPQDRQFILSSKKLLLSDSGFYLCAWKLGARDSPLHFGNGTRLTVT.

This sequence joins TRBV10-1 and TRBJ2-1; 8 positions agree with TRBD2. The CDR3 is 17 amino acids. The germline gives CDR1 WNHNN, CDR2 SYGVQD (reference sequence). Trimming took 0 bases from V and 7 from J; bases not matched to a gene: 11. The CDR3 loop reads CASSESIGRAPVNEQFF. CDR3 coding DNA: TGCGCCAGCAGTGAGTCGATCGGGAGGGCCCCAGTAAATGAGCAGTTCTTC.

The rearrangement uses TRBV2 and TRBJ2-7; 7 bases agree with TRBD2. From germline, CDR1 is SNHLY and CDR2 FYNNEI. The CDR3 sequence is 13 residues long. The V gene end was trimmed by 5 bases and the J gene end by 6 bases; junction bases not matched to a gene: 7. CDR3 amino acids: CASSTGTTLEQYF. DNA for the CDR3: TGTGCCAGCAGTACCGGGACTACCCTCGAGCAGTACTTC.

The chain couples TRBV6-5 to TRBJ1-1, with 7 bases fitting TRBD1. The CDR3 has 14 amino acids. The germline V gene encodes CDR1 MNHEY and CDR2 SVGAGI. The ends lost 5 bases at V and 1 base at J; junction bases unmatched: 4. Written as DNA, the CDR3 is TGTGCCAGCAGTCGCGGGACAGAGAACACTGAAGCTTTCTTT. It is translated as CASSRGTENTEAFF.

The gene calls are TRBV19 and TRBJ2-4; 13 positions agree with TRBD2. Trimming took 7 bases from V and 4 from J; bases not matched to a gene: 4. Looked up from germline, CDR1 is LNHDA and CDR2 is SQIVND (reference sequence). The CDR3 covers 15 residues. CDR3 in amino acids: CASTGTSGVKNIQYF. The CDR3 region has the DNA TGTGCCAGTACTGGGACTAGCGGGGTGAAAAACATTCAGTACTTC. Filled out from reference TRBV19 and TRBJ2-4, the complete variable domain reads DGGITQSPKYLFRKEGQNVTLSCEQNLNHDAMYWYRQDPGQGLRLIYYSQIVNDFQKGDIAEGYSVSREKKESFPLTVTSAQKNPTAFYLCASTGTSGVKNIQYFGAGTRLSVL.

The CDR3 loop reads CATLRLAGVVDTQYF. The CDR3 DNA reads as TGTGCCACCCTTAGGTTAGCGGGAGTTGTAGATACGCAGTATTTT. The gene calls are TRBV2 and TRBJ2-3; 9 bases are a match to TRBD2. The V gene end was trimmed by 10 bases and the J gene end by 5 bases; junction bases not matched to a gene: 13. CDR1 SNHLY and CDR2 FYNNEI come from the germline V gene. This CDR3 has 15 residues.

J is TRBJ2-1 and V is TRBV15, with D maybe TRBD2 (5 bases). V was clipped by 2 bases and J by 10 bases, with 24 bases between them. Germline V lookup: CDR1 LNHNV, CDR2 YYDKDF (reference sequence). CDR3 length: 17 residues. The CDR3 DNA sequence: TGTGCCACCAGCAGACCCGGAGGCCGAGTAATCCAATGGGAGCAGTTCTTC. It is translated as CATSRPGGRVIQWEQFF. The full variable domain, rest sourced from reference TRBV15 and TRBJ2-1, is DAMVIQNPRYQVTQFGKPVTLSCSQTLNHNVMYWYQQKSSQAPKLLFHYYDKDFNNEADTPDNFQSRRPNTSFCFLDIRSPGLGDTAMYLCATSRPGGRVIQWEQFFGPGTRLTVL.

The J gene is TRBJ1-3, the V gene TRBV7-9, with a tentative D call TRBD1 (6 bases). The V gene's germline CDR1 is SEHNR and CDR2 FQNEAQ (reference sequence). This CDR3 comprises 15 residues. The V gene lost 1 base and the J gene lost 0 bases, with 7 bases spanning the gap. The CDR3 region has the DNA TGTGCCAGCAGCTTAGGACAGGTCTCTGGAAACACCATATATTTT. Translating gives CASSLGQVSGNTIYF.

V usage is TRBV6-6 and J usage is TRBJ2-7; 10 nucleotides match TRBD1. The ends lost 5 bases at V and 3 bases at J; junction bases unmatched: 10. There are 16 residues in the CDR3. Germline CDR1 is MNHNY and CDR2 is SVGAGI (reference sequence). The CDR3 nucleotides read TGTGCCAGCAGTCGAACCCTGACAGGGGGCGACTACGAGCAGTACTTC. Translated: CASSRTLTGGDYEQYF.

The chain links TRBV13 to TRBJ2-2; unclear D gene. V was shortened by 9 bases and J by 5 bases, with 19 bases between the two germline ends. The germline V gene encodes CDR1 PRHDT and CDR2 FYEKMQ (reference sequence). This CDR3 has 15 residues. In DNA form, the CDR3 reads TGTGCCAGTTCCCTCTATCGACCCGGGACCGGGGAGCTGTTTTTT. It yields the protein CASSLYRPGTGELFF.

The chain recombines TRBV7-6 with TRBJ2-7, with a possible D match to TRBD2 (6 bases). The V end was cut by 2 bases, the J end by 4 bases, with 12 bases between. The CDR3 loop spans 14 amino acids. Germline CDR1 and CDR2: SGHVS and FNYEAQ. In DNA, the CDR3 is TGTGCCAGCAGCTTATGGAGGGTCCCATACGAGCAGTACTTC. It encodes CASSLWRVPYEQYF.

V and J are TRBV28 and TRBJ1-1; TRBD1 matches 10 bases. The CDR3 spans 16 residues. V shed 6 bases and J 5 bases; nucleotides not matched to a gene: 12. In germline, CDR1 is MDHEN, CDR2 SYDVKM. The CDR3 sequence is CASSNIRDRGLTEAFF. The CDR3 bases are TGTGCCAGCAGCAACATCCGGGACAGGGGCTTGACTGAAGCTTTCTTT.

V and J are TRBV21-1 and TRBJ1-1; the table assigns TRBD1, which was not confirmed against the DNA. TRBV21-1 is a documented pseudogene. The CDR3 contains 19 residues. CDR3 residues: CASSKVVVDKLPMNTEAFF. DNA for the CDR3: TGTGCCAGCAGCAAAGTGGTCGTGGACAAACTCCCGATGAACACTGAAGCTTTCTTT.

The chain is built from TRBV9 and TRBJ1-4; 9 bases align to TRBD1. Trimming cost V 4 bases and J 0 bases; bases outside gene matches: 10. This CDR3 contains 18 residues. Looked up from germline, CDR1 is SGDLS and CDR2 is YYNGEE. CDR3 protein: CASSLRDRARATNEKLFF. CDR3 nucleotide sequence: TGTGCCAGCAGCCTAAGGGACAGGGCTCGTGCAACTAATGAAAAACTGTTTTTT.

The chain carries TRBV5-5 and TRBJ2-7, with TRBD2 identical over 8 bases. This CDR3 has 14 residues. Trimming at V came to 0 bases and at J to 5 bases, leaving 4 bases not matched to a gene. Germline-derived CDR1 and CDR2 are SGHKS and YYEKEE (reference sequence). The CDR3 reads CASSLVGSGNEQYF. For the CDR3, the DNA is TGTGCCAGCAGCTTGGTGGGTAGCGGGAACGAGCAGTACTTC.